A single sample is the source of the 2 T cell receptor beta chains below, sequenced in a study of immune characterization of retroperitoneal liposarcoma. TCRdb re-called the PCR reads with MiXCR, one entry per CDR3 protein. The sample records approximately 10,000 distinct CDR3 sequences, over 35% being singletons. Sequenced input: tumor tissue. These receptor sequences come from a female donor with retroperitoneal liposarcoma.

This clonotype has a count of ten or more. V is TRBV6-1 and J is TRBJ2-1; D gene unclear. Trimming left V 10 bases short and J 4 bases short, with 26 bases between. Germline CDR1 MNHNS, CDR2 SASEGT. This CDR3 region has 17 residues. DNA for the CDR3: TGTGCCACCGCAAAAACCCCTGGGGTTTGGCCGTACAATGAGCAGTTCTTC. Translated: CATAKTPGVWPYNEQFF.

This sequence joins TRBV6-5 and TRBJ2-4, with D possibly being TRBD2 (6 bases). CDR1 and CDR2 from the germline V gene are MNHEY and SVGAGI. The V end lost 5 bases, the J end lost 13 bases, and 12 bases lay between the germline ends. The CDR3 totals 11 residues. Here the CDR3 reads CASSGGNEQYF. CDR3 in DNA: TGTGCCAGCAGTGGGGGGAATGAGCAGTACTTC.